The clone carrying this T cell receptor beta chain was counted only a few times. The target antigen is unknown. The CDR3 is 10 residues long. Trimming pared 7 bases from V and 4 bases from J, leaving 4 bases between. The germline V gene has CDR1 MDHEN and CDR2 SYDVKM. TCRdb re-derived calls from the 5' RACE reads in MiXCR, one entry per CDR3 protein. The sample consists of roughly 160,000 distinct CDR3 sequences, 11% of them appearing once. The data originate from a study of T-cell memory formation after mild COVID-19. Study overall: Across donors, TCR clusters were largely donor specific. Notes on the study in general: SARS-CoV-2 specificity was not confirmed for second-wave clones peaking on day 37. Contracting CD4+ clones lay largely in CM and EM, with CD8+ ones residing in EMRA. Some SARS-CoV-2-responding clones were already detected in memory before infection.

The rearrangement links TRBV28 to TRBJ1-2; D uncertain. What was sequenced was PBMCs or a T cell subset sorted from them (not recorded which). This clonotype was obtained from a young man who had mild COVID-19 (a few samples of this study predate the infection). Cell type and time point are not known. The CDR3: CASKGYGYTF. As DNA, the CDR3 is TGTGCCAGCAAAGGCTATGGCTACACCTTC.